Given below is one T cell receptor beta chain in context. As yet, its antigen is unknown. The sample belongs to a study of cytomegalovirus exposure and HLA in healthy donors. Whole-study findings and limits: Most TCR sequences were seen very rarely across donors, but some public TCRs occurred in many. Later on, an analysis tied 18,000 or so TCR beta sequences to HLA alleles at 0.05 false discovery rate. The presence/absence work took it that sequencing depth was about the same across donors.

The PCR made use of 60 Vbeta and 13 Jbeta primers. Sequenced by immunoSEQ multiplex PCR; TCRdb stores in-frame clones only, minus some. This sample has approximately 69,000 clones, with approximately 74% found just once. When sampled, the donors appeared nominally healthy, though they likely had unrecorded immune exposures. There are 17 residues in the CDR3. Per germline, CDR1 GTSNPN and CDR2 SVGIG (reference sequence). Trimming cost V 0 bases and J 1 base, with 19 bases left between them. The chain joins TRBV30 to TRBJ2-7; D might be TRBD1 (5 bases). This TCR came from a woman in her 30s in good health and CMV-seropositive. Sequencing was done on a sample of PBMCs. The chain's CDR3 is CAWSVKGRIKTSYEQYF. The CDR3 coding sequence is TGTGCCTGGAGTGTTAAGGGGCGGATTAAGACTTCCTACGAGCAGTACTTC.